The subject of this entry is one T cell receptor (beta chain). Its recognized antigen is unknown. No base qualities exist here, and no much larger clone lies one base off it. CDR1 and CDR2 are read off the germline V gene (reference sequence) as PRHDT and FYEKMQ. Counted from cysteine to phenylalanine, this CDR3 has 15 amino acids. Of all the DNA, just the CDR3 is kept, 45 bases in frame from base 1. The V and J ends are trimmed by 4 bases and 10 bases, leaving 20 bases between them. This sample is part of a study of blood T cell repertoires in COVID-19 (dated by TCRdb to about 2020). Study-wide context: The collaborator samples originated in the United States, Italy and Spain and spanned the acute and convalescent phases of COVID-19. The prospective study material was composed of cDNA or gDNA derived from T cells, B-cell-depleted T cells, or PBMCs. Deeply sampled blood TCRbeta repertoires from subjects exposed to, actively infected with, or recovered from COVID-19 were included in the dataset. The repertoires were made available in a free public database intended to serve as a resource for research on the immune response to SARS-CoV-2. The samples were drawn from two sources: the first 160 participants of the ongoing ImmuneRACE study, and 1,000 to 1,500 subjects contributed by 6 global collaborators. The sample metadata nearly always contained a de-identified subject ID, COVID-19 status, age in years and sex. HLA class I and class II types, where available, came from metadata supplied by the sample provider rather than from assay-based typing.

Whole blood was collected in K2EDTA tubes by collaborating institutions according to the institutions' own protocols. For TCRbeta analysis, collaborators shipped samples as frozen whole blood, isolated PBMCs, or DNA extracted from either of those sample types. The research as a whole found: The quantity of clinical and demographic metadata differed by source and by participant and was supplied without curation.

TCRbeta CDR3 regions were amplified from genomic DNA by means of the immunoSEQ Assay, a bias-controlled multiplex PCR. For the original study's pipeline: Nucleated cell counts per sample were estimated from amplification of reference gene primers within the assay. To quantify the absolute abundance of each unique TCRbeta CDR3 rearrangement, sequence reads were collapsed and filtered. For each sample, productive Simpson clonality was calculated as the square root of Simpson's diversity index over productive rearrangements. This immuneACCESS table, as held by TCRdb, lists in-frame sequences with V and J called but not all clones. Of the missing ones, under half trace to an unresolved V gene in checked studies; the others have no known cause. D and trimming come from the DNA, and the V and J calls and clone size come from that table. Present in this sample are tens of thousands of clones, approximately 91% of which were seen just once. The ten largest clones represent approximately 2.9% of the sample.

The sample consisted of peripheral blood. Recombination connected TRBV13 to TRBJ2-4; TRBD2 is a possible D gene, resting on 5 matching bases. This TCR was sampled from a woman older than 75 with acute or convalescent COVID-19. This receptor carries the CDR3 CASSSYGISAGIQYF. At the DNA level, the sequence is TGTGCCAGCAGCTCATACGGGATTTCCGCTGGGATTCAGTACTTC.